This TCR beta chain was retrieved from a study of siplizumab effects on memory and regulatory T cells. Measured with immunoSEQ multiplex PCR; TCRdb has only the in-frame clones, and not every one. The data show tens of thousands of clones, with 80% to 90% seen just once and around 0.25% held by the top ten. CDR1 and CDR2 from the germline V gene are SGHKS and YYEKEE (reference sequence). The CDR3 extends over 15 amino acids. The trim removed 0 bases at V and 5 bases at J, leaving 5 bases unmatched. In the case of this clone: The antigen remains unidentified.

Regarding the study as a whole: Fewer alloreactive sequences mapped to unstimulated CD4+ memory cells under siplizumab.

The rearrangement links TRBV5-5 to TRBJ2-3, with 8 bases that match TRBD2. The clonotype was recovered from a human donor in good health. Material: naive CD4+ T cells sorted from blood. CDR3 coding DNA: TGTGCCAGCAGCTTGGCACTAGCGGACTTAGATACGCAGTATTTT. Its translation is CASSLALADLDTQYF.